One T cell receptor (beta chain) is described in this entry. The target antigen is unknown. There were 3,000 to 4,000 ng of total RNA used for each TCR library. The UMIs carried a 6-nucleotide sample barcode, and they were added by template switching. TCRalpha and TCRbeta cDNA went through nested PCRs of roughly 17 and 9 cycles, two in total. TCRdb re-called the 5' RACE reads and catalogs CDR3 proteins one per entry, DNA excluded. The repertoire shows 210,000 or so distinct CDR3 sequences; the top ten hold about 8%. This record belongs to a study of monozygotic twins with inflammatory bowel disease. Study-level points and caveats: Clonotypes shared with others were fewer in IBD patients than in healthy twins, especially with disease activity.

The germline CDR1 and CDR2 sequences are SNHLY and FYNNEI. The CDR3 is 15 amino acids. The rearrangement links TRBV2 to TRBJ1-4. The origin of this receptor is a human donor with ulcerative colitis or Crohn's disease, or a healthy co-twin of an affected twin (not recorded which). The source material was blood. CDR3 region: CASTPEGTKNEKLFF.